This T cell receptor beta chain was identified during a study of STAT5B mutations in CD4+ large granular lymphocyte leukemia. Across the whole study: The CDR3 'QG' motif was associated with a particular HLA allele among healthy donors. Study results and limitations: Without putative leukemic clones, patient CD4-sorted repertoires remained more clonal than healthy CD4+ repertoires.

Comment on this clone: Its target is not known.

The survey-level immunoSEQ assay was used. Profiled with immunoSEQ multiplex PCR; TCRdb holds only in-frame clones, not every one. The sample consists of tens of thousands of clones, about 88% of them appearing once. Germline V lookup: CDR1 LNHDA, CDR2 SQIVND (reference sequence). V gave up 4 bases and J gave up 4 bases, with 16 bases separating them. The CDR3 is made up of 15 amino acids. Sequenced: CD4+ T cells from blood buffy coats. The clonotype originates from a human donor in good health. The V and J genes are TRBV19 and TRBJ1-1; D call uncertain. The CDR3 reads CASSTAGPEGTEAFF. CDR3 DNA sequence: TGTGCCAGTAGTACCGCCGGGCCCGAGGGCACTGAAGCTTTCTTT.